The 9 T cell receptor beta chains below were found in one sample sequenced in a study of cytomegalovirus exposure and HLA in healthy donors. PCR employed 60 Vbeta and 13 Jbeta primers. The protocol was immunoSEQ multiplex PCR, while the TCRdb copy is restricted to in-frame clones and leaves out a portion. The sample lists tens of thousands of clones; about three quarters were seen once. Sequencing was performed on PBMCs. The receptors come from a middle-aged woman in good health and CMV-seropositive.

The CDR3 is CASSLFRVTGFYGYTF. Here the CDR3 DNA reads TGTGCCAGCAGCTTATTCCGAGTGACAGGCTTCTATGGCTACACCTTC. This rearrangement joins TRBV7-8 to TRBJ1-2; TRBD1 is a possible D gene (6 bases). In germline, CDR1 is SGHVS, CDR2 FQNEAQ. V was shortened by 2 bases and J by 4 bases, with 17 bases between the two germline ends. This CDR3 comprises 16 residues.

The chain links TRBV4-3 to TRBJ2-1; 11 nucleotides align to TRBD2. V shed 0 bases, J shed 9 bases, and the junction held 7 bases outside the gene matches. The germline V gene has CDR1 LGHNA and CDR2 YSLEER. The CDR3 has 16 amino acids. CDR3 sequence: CASSQDRRLAGLEQFF. The CDR3 DNA reads TGCGCCAGCAGCCAAGATAGGCGACTAGCGGGACTTGAGCAGTTCTTC.

The chain joins TRBV27 to TRBJ2-1; the match to TRBD2 covers 7 bases. V trimming: 1 base; J trimming: 2 bases; junction bases outside the gene matches: 8. CDR3 length equals 17 residues. Germline loops: CDR1 MNHEY, CDR2 SMNVEV (reference sequence). CDR3 nucleotides: TGTGCCAGCAGTTTATTCGTAACTAGCGCACCCTACAATGAGCAGTTCTTC. Translating gives CASSLFVTSAPYNEQFF.

The CDR3 sequence is CATRGTPAFEQFF. For the CDR3, the DNA is TGTGCCACCCGGGGGACTCCCGCCTTTGAGCAGTTCTTC. V gene TRBV7-9 combines with J gene TRBJ2-1, with D maybe TRBD2 (6 bases). Trimming pared 10 bases from V and 9 bases from J, leaving 19 bases between. This CDR3 is built from 13 residues. Germline V gene sequence: CDR1 SEHNR, CDR2 FQNEAQ (reference sequence).

The genes are TRBV7-9 and TRBJ1-2; TRBD1 matches 8 bases. With 5 bases clipped from V and 1 base from J, the junction kept 6 bases outside the gene matches. The CDR3 is 15 residues long. CDR1 is SEHNR, CDR2 FQNEAQ, per germline (reference sequence). CDR3 DNA sequence: TGTGCCAGCAGCCCTTTACAGGGGGATAACTATGGCTACACCTTC. This gives the protein CASSPLQGDNYGYTF.

The CDR3 here is CAWRDHADSYNEQFF. In DNA, the CDR3 is TGTGCCTGGAGAGATCACGCGGACTCCTACAATGAGCAGTTCTTC. J is TRBJ2-1 and V is TRBV30; D is uncertain. Germline-derived CDR1 and CDR2 are GTSNPN and SVGIG (reference sequence). The CDR3 has 15 amino acids. The V gene lost 3 bases and the J gene lost 0 bases, with 12 bases spanning the gap. Based on the CDR3 plus reference TRBV30 and TRBJ2-1, the full variable domain is SQTIHQWPATLVQPVGSPLSLECTVEGTSNPNLYWYRQAAGRGLQLLFYSVGIGQISSEVPQNLSASRPQDRQFILSSKKLLLSDSGFYLCAWRDHADSYNEQFFGPGTRLTVL.

The chain couples TRBV5-1 to TRBJ2-1; D unresolved. There are 14 residues in the CDR3. Per germline, CDR1 SGHRS and CDR2 YFSETQ. V dropped 0 bases and J dropped 8 bases, with 12 bases sitting between them. In DNA form, the CDR3 reads TGCGCCAGCAGCTTGGAGGTAGGTGGAGATGAGCAGTTCTTC. Translated, it gives CASSLEVGGDEQFF.

The J gene is TRBJ2-7, the V gene TRBV4-2; the D gene is possibly TRBD2 (5 bases). This CDR3 contains 14 residues. The germline V gene encodes CDR1 LGHNA and CDR2 YNFKEQ. Trimming left V 5 bases short and J 3 bases short, with 14 bases between. CDR3 bases: TGTGCCAGCAGCTCTTCGGGGTCCGACTACGAGCAGTACTTC. This encodes CASSSSGSDYEQYF.

This sequence joins TRBV14 and TRBJ2-5; TRBD1 matches at 7 bases. This CDR3 has 15 residues. V lost 3 bases and J lost 5; bases outside the gene matches: 9. Germline V gives CDR1 SGHDN, CDR2 FVKESK. The CDR3 spells CASSHLTTGWETQYF. The CDR3 bases are TGTGCCAGCAGCCACCTTACGACAGGGTGGGAGACCCAGTACTTC.